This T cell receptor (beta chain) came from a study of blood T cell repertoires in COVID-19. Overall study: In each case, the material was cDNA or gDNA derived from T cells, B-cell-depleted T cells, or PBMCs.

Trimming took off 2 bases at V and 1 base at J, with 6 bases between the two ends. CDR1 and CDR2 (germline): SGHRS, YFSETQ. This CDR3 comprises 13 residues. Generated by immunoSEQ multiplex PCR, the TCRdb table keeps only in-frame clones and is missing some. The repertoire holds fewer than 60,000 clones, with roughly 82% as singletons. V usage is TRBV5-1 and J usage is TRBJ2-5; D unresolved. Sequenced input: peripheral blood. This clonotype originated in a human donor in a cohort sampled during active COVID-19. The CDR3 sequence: CASSFDIQETQYF. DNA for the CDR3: TGCGCCAGCAGCTTTGACATCCAAGAGACCCAGTACTTC.